This TCR beta chain was sequenced for a study of blood T cell repertoires in COVID-19 (dated by TCRdb to the early 2020s). Study-level background: Samples covering the acute and convalescent phases of COVID-19 were provided by collaborators in the United States, Italy and Spain. The dataset comprised deeply sampled blood TCRbeta repertoires from subjects exposed to, actively infected with, or recovered from COVID-19. Samples came from the ongoing ImmuneRACE study (first 160 participants) plus 1,254 subjects from 6 global collaborators. The repertoires were made available in a free public database intended to serve as a resource for research on the immune response to SARS-CoV-2. The prospective study material was composed of cDNA or gDNA derived from T cells, B-cell-depleted T cells, or PBMCs. The sample metadata nearly always contained a de-identified subject ID, COVID-19 status, age in years and sex. HLA class I and class II types, where available, came from metadata supplied by the sample provider rather than from assay-based typing.

Enrolling through a virtual design, the prospective study's participants ranged in age from roughly 18 to 100 years and lived across 20 to 30 United States geographic areas. Cohort assignment in the prospective study relied on participant-reported clinical history from a screening survey and a study questionnaire. Recovered participants in ImmuneRACE Cohort 3 were defined by two consecutive negative NP/OP PCR tests, clearance by a healthcare professional, or resolution of symptoms. In the prospective study, mobile phlebotomists collected whole blood, serum and a nasopharyngeal or oropharyngeal swab from each participant. Participants in the prospective study had the option to provide additional blood draws and questionnaires over a roughly two-month period. Before DNA extraction, blood samples from the prospective study were shipped at room temperature or frozen. Via the germline V gene, CDR1 is SGDLS and CDR2 YYNGEE. The V end loses 0 bases and the J end loses 1 base, and a stretch of 10 bases separates them. The CDR3 holds 15 amino acids from the cysteine to the phenylalanine. Of all the DNA, just the CDR3 is kept, 45 bases in frame from base 1.

What the work shows at the level of the full study, not this receptor alone: Clinical and demographic metadata were provided uncurated, with the amount varying by source and participant.

TCRbeta CDR3 regions were amplified from genomic DNA by means of the immunoSEQ Assay, a bias-controlled multiplex PCR. The paper's data handling went like this. Within the assay, amplification of reference gene primers was used to estimate how many nucleated cells each sample contained. To quantify the absolute abundance of each unique TCRbeta CDR3 rearrangement, sequence reads were collapsed and filtered. Productive Simpson clonality was computed per sample as the square root of Simpson's diversity index over productive rearrangements. TCRdb retrieved this table from immuneACCESS and kept in-frame rearrangements only. Not all clones are present; in checked studies, unresolved V genes account for under half, and no reason is known for the remainder. V and J calls plus clone size are reproduced from that table; the DNA served to infer D and trimming. This sample is represented by about 380,000 clones; more than 75% of them were singletons. The ten largest clones represent 1% to 1.5% of the sample.

In regard to this clone: Its antigen remains unidentified. Base qualities are not at hand, and no much larger clone is one base apart.

The sample was PBMCs or T cells enriched from blood (not recorded which). The chain is made from TRBV9 and TRBJ1-1; TRBD1 is a weak D gene call, 6 bases matching. The receptor was isolated from a young man who had recovered from COVID-19. The CDR3 protein: CASSVGIGGNTEAFF. Read as DNA, the sequence is TGTGCCAGCAGCGTAGGTATAGGGGGGAACACTGAAGCTTTCTTT.